The present entry profiles one T cell receptor (beta chain) with its context. Its antigen is still unknown. It was cDNA, reverse transcribed from extracted RNA, that served as the sequencing template. Some clones are missing from TCRdb's copy, which holds only in-frame ones; the method was immunoSEQ multiplex PCR. Among around 100,000 clones listed, 56% were seen once. Described treatment: oral pan-JAK inhibitor, 5-10 mg twice daily. The data belong to a study of CD8+ T cells in alopecia areata. Overall study results and limits: An increase in clonality over normal scalp was evident in lesional scalp, especially alopecia totalis/universalis.

V was pared by 4 bases and J by 4 bases, with 13 bases between. Germline values: CDR1 SQVTM, CDR2 ANQGSEA. This CDR3 comprises 13 residues. The chain recombines TRBV29-1 with TRBJ1-2; D possibly corresponds to TRBD1 (6 bases). The material sequenced was CD4+ T cells sorted from blood, taken at week 24, from a patient treated with tofacitinib. This clonotype was sampled from a human donor with alopecia areata. CDR3 coding DNA: TGCAGCGTTGGGCAGGGGCGCGCCTATGGCTACACCTTC. It encodes CSVGQGRAYGYTF.